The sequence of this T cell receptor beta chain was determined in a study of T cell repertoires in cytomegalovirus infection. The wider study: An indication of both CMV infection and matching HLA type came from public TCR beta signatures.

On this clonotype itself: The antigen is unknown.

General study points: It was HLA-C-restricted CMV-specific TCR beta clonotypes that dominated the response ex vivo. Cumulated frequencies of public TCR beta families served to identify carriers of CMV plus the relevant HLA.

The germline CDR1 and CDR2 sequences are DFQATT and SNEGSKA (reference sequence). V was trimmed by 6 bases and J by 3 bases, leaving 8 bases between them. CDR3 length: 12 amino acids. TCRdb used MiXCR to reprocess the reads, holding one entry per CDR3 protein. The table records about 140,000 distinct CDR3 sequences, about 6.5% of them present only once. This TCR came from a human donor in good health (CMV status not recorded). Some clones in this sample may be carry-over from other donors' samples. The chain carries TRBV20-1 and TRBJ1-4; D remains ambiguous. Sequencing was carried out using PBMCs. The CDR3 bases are TGCAGTGCAATTCTTTCTAATGAAAAACTGTTTTTT. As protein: CSAILSNEKLFF.